The clone carrying this T cell receptor beta chain was seen ten or more times. What it binds is not known. This sample is part of a study of T cells in Graves' hyperthyroidism and ophthalmopathy. Turning to the study itself: Initial diagnosis, before any treatment, was when peripheral blood was collected. Study-wide results and limits: The model predicted ophthalmopathy a median around six months before onset. Blood also held most thyroid clonotypes expanded beyond 0.001.

PBMCs were collected from an approximately 10 ml volume of fresh peripheral blood. From germline, CDR1 is KGHSH and CDR2 LQKENI. V was shortened by 1 base and J by 0 bases, with 9 bases between the two germline ends. CDR3 length: 16 amino acids. The investigators amplified TCR beta CDR3 regions from RNA transcripts. With the HTBI primer set, the TCR CDR3 went through a first round of RT-PCR. TCRdb fed the multiplex PCR reads into MiXCR, producing one record per CDR3 protein. In the table there are about 420,000 distinct CDR3 sequences, 15% to 18% of which are singletons. The chain joins TRBV18 to TRBJ2-2; D perhaps matches TRBD1 (5 bases). Sequenced input: blood. This receptor was taken from a woman aged 18-29 years with Graves' hyperthyroidism. The CDR3 sequence: CASSPQGPANTGELFF. CDR3 in DNA: TGTGCCAGCTCACCACAGGGGCCAGCGAACACCGGGGAGCTGTTTTTT. Combining the CDR3 with reference TRBV18 and TRBJ2-2 gives the whole variable domain NAGVMQNPRHLVRRRGQEARLRCSPMKGHSHVYWYRQLPEEGLKFMVYLQKENIIDESGMPKERFSAEFPKEGPSILRIQQVVRGDSAAYFCASSPQGPANTGELFFGEGSRLTVL.